These T cell receptor beta chains were read from a single sample in a study of CD8+CD57+ T cells in acquired aplastic anemia. MiXCR was run by TCRdb on the reads, yielding one entry per CDR3 protein. The profile shows more than 100,000 distinct CDR3 sequences, roughly two fifths of them singletons. Sequences were obtained from sorted CD4+, CD8+, or CD8+CD57+ T cells (not recorded which) from PBMCs. The receptor source for this set is a human donor in good health, serving as a control. CDR3s include the opening cysteine and the closing phenylalanine or tryptophan. D genes are given only for firm matches. Clone size is given for some rows only: seen once, a few or many times, or a class if the clone is expanded.

V gene	D gene	clone size	J gene	CDR3 DNA	CDR3 protein
TRBV6-1	-	many	TRBJ2-5	TGTGCCAGCAGTCCCCAGCCGAGAGAGACCCAGTACTTC	CASSPQPRETQYF
TRBV20-1	-	many	TRBJ2-3	TGCAGTGCTAAGCTCAATTCCCGCTCCTTAGATACGCAGTATTTT	CSAKLNSRSLDTQYF
TRBV10-2	TRBD2	-	TRBJ2-1	TGTGCCATCCTAGCGGACTCCTACAATGAGCAGTTCTTC	CAILADSYNEQFF
TRBV3-1	-	many	TRBJ2-3	TGTGCCAGCAGCCAAGAGGGGAAGCGGGGCACAGATACGCAGTATTTT	CASSQEGKRGTDTQYF
TRBV19	-	many	TRBJ1-5	TGTGCCAGTAGTATCGGTGGAAGCAATCAGCCCCAGCATTTT	CASSIGGSNQPQHF
TRBV6-1	-	few	TRBJ1-5	TGTGCCAGCAGTGAACTACAGGGATTTCAGCCCCAGCATTTT	CASSELQGFQPQHF
TRBV12-5	TRBD1	many	TRBJ1-2	TGTGCTAGTGGCCCGGGACAGGCATATGGCTACACCTTC	CASGPGQAYGYTF
TRBV2	TRBD1	many	TRBJ1-2	TGTGCCAGCAGTGAAAGGACAGGAAATTATGGCTACACCTTC	CASSERTGNYGYTF
TRBV29-1	-	few	TRBJ2-3	TGCAGCGCCGACCCCCACACAGATACGCAGTATTTT	CSADPHTDTQYF
TRBV20-1	TRBD1	-	TRBJ2-1	TGCAGTGCTAGCTTCGGGACAGAACCTCCCGAGCAGTTCTTC	CSASFGTEPPEQFF
TRBV9	-	many	TRBJ1-1	TGTGCCAGCAGCGTAGGGGGCAGGGAGATGAACACTGAAGCTTTCTTT	CASSVGGREMNTEAFF
TRBV20-1	TRBD1	many	TRBJ1-5	TGCAGTGCACAGGGACAGGGAATATGGAATCAGCCCCAGCATTTT	CSAQGQGIWNQPQHF
TRBV6-1	TRBD1	-	TRBJ2-4	TGTGCCAGCAGGGGTTCGAATATCGGTTCGGGACAGGGGGACATTCAGTACTTC	CASRGSNIGSGQGDIQYF
TRBV15	TRBD2	many	TRBJ2-5	TGTGCCACCCGCCGGCTACGGGGGGGAGGTGAGACCCAGTACTTC	CATRRLRGGGETQYF
TRBV6-2/TRBV6-3	-	few	TRBJ2-1	TGTGCCAGCAGTTACCACCCCCGTGGACTAACCTACAATGAGCAGTTCTTC	CASSYHPRGLTYNEQFF
TRBV7-9	-	many	TRBJ1-4	TGTGCCAGCAGCTTTTGGGTCCGTCGGGGTAATGAAAAACTGTTTTTT	CASSFWVRRGNEKLFF
TRBV10-3	-	-	TRBJ1-6	TGTGCCGTCAGTGAGTTCTTTCCGGGGCAGGGCAATTCACCCCTCCACTTT	CAVSEFFPGQGNSPLHF
TRBV4-1	-	few	TRBJ1-4	TGCGCCAGCAGCCAAGCAGGGGTGGAGAGTGAAAAACTGTTTTTT	CASSQAGVESEKLFF
TRBV10-2	TRBD2	-	TRBJ2-2	TGCGCCAGCGGGAGGGTTGAGGAGCTGTTTTTT	CASGRVEELFF
TRBV27	-	-	TRBJ2-3	TGTGCCAGCAGTATAAGACTAGTTTCACACCGGGATACGCAGTATTTT	CASSIRLVSHRDTQYF
TRBV5-1	-	many	TRBJ2-2	TGCGCCAGCAGCCAGTCCAGTAAAGGTAGCGGGGAGCTGTTTTTT	CASSQSSKGSGELFF
TRBV19	TRBD1	-	TRBJ1-5	TGTGCCAGTAGTGCAGGGGGCAGTCAGCCCCAGCATTTT	CASSAGGSQPQHF
TRBV5-5	TRBD1	few	TRBJ1-1	TGTGCCAGCAGCTTGTTCAGGGGGCTTGGGAACACTGAAGCTTTCTTT	CASSLFRGLGNTEAFF
TRBV15	-	many	TRBJ1-2	TGTGCCACCAGCCGTGCGCCGGGCAGAGACTATGGCTACACCTTC	CATSRAPGRDYGYTF
TRBV11-2	-	-	TRBJ1-2	TGTGCCAGCAGCCCTAGGGTGGACTATGGCTACACCTTC	CASSPRVDYGYTF
TRBV20-1	-	many	TRBJ2-5	TGCAGTGCTAGAGCTTGGAGTGGGGCGGGGGAGACCCAGTACTTC	CSARAWSGAGETQYF
TRBV2	TRBD1	-	TRBJ1-6	TGTGCCAGCAGAGACAGGGAAGCCTCACCCCTCCACTTT	CASRDREASPLHF
TRBV19	TRBD2	-	TRBJ2-3	TGTGCCAGCAGCTCCGGGGGGACCAACACAGATACGCAGTATTTT	CASSSGGTNTDTQYF
TRBV29-1	TRBD2	-	TRBJ2-7	TGCAGCGTTGACCCCGGGACTAGCGGGTTCGAGCAGTACTTC	CSVDPGTSGFEQYF
TRBV10-1	-	-	TRBJ1-4	TGCGCCAGCAGGGGCAGGGCCGTTAATGAAAAACTGTTTTTT	CASRGRAVNEKLFF
TRBV2	TRBD1	many	TRBJ2-2	TGTGCCACCACCAGAGGACAGGGCAGTACCGGGGAGCTGTTTTTT	CATTRGQGSTGELFF
TRBV6-1	TRBD2	-	TRBJ2-7	TGTGCCAGCAGGGATGGACTAGTCACGTCCTACGAGCAGTACTTC	CASRDGLVTSYEQYF
TRBV6-1	-	-	TRBJ1-5	TGTGCCAGCAGCCGACGACACATAGGCGATCAGCCCCAGCATTTT	CASSRRHIGDQPQHF
TRBV2	TRBD1	-	TRBJ1-5	TGTGCCAGCAATTCACAGGGGACTCAGCCCCAGCATTTT	CASNSQGTQPQHF
TRBV11-2	-	many	TRBJ2-2	TGTGCCAGCAGCCACCTGGGGGGGAACACCGGGGAGCTGTTTTTT	CASSHLGGNTGELFF
TRBV29-1	-	-	TRBJ1-2	TGCAGCGTTGAAGATCGCGCAACTCTGGGCTACACCTTC	CSVEDRATLGYTF
TRBV15	TRBD1	many	TRBJ1-5	TGTGCCACCAGCAGAGGCCCAGGGGGCAATAGCAATCAGCCCCAGCATTTT	CATSRGPGGNSNQPQHF
TRBV6-2/TRBV6-3	TRBD2	many	TRBJ2-3	TGTGCCAGCAGTTACTCCCGACTAGCGGGACCCACAGATACGCAGTATTTT	CASSYSRLAGPTDTQYF
TRBV7-2	-	-	TRBJ1-2	TGTGCCAGCAGCCCCTCCCGGAGCTATGGCTACACCTTC	CASSPSRSYGYTF
TRBV9	TRBD2	many	TRBJ2-2	TGTGCCAGCACGCCCGAGGGGCTAGCGGTGGTCACCGGGGAGCTGTTTTTT	CASTPEGLAVVTGELFF
TRBV19	TRBD1	-	TRBJ2-7	TGTGCCAGCTCCCCGGGACAGACCTTAGGGCAGTACTTC	CASSPGQTLGQYF
TRBV2	TRBD2	-	TRBJ2-7	TGTGCCAGCGGGGGCGGGAGGGCCTTGGATACCTACGAGCAGTACTTC	CASGGGRALDTYEQYF
TRBV2	-	-	TRBJ1-1	TGTGCCAGCAGTGCAAGAAGGGGGGGATTCACTGAAGCTTTCTTT	CASSARRGGFTEAFF
TRBV19	TRBD1	many	TRBJ1-1	TGTGCCAGTAGTATAATCGGGACAGGGGGTGGAACTGAAGCTTTCTTT	CASSIIGTGGGTEAFF
TRBV6-5	-	-	TRBJ1-3	TGTGCCAGCAGTTACGGGGGGGCTGGAAACACCATATATTTT	CASSYGGAGNTIYF